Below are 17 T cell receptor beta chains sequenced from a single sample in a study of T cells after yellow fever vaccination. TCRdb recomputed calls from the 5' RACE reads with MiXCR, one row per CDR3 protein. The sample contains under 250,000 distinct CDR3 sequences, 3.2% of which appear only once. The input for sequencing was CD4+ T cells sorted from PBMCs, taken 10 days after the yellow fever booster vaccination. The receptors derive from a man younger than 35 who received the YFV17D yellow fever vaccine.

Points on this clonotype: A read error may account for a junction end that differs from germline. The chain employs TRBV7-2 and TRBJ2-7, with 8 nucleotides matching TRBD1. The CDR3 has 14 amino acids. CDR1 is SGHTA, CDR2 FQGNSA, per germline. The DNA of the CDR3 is TGTGCCAGCAGCTTGACAGGGGCCTCCCACGAGCAGTACTTC. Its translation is CASSLTGASHEQYF.

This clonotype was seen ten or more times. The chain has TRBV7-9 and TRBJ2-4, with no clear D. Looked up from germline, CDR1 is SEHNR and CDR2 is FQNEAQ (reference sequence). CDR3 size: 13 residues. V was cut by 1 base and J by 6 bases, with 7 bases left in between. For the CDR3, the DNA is TGTGCCAGCAGCTTAGGCACCGGAAACATTCAGTACTTC. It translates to CASSLGTGNIQYF.

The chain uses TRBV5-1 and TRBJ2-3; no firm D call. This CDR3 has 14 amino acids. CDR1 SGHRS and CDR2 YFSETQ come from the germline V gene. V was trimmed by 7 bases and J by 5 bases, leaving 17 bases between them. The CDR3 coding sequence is TGCGCCAGCGGAGACTCCCGGAGTCGAGATACGCAGTATTTT. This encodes CASGDSRSRDTQYF.

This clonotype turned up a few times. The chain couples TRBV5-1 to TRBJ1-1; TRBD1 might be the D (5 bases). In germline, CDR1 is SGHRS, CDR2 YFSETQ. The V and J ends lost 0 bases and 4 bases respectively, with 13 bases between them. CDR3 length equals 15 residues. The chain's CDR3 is CASSLVYQGGTEAFF. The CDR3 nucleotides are TGCGCCAGCAGCTTGGTTTATCAGGGCGGCACTGAAGCTTTCTTT.

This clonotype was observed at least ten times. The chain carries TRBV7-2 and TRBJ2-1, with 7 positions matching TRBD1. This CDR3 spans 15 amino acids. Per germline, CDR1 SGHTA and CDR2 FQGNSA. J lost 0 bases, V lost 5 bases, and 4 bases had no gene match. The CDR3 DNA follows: TGTGCCAGCAGCATCAGGGGGAGCTCCTACAATGAGCAGTTCTTC. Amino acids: CASSIRGSSYNEQFF. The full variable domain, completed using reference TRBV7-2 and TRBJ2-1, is GAGVSQSPSNKVTEKGKDVELRCDPISGHTALYWYRQSLGQGLEFLIYFQGNSAPDKSGLPSDRFSAERTGGSVSTLTIQRTQQEDSAVYLCASSIRGSSYNEQFFGPGTRLTVL.

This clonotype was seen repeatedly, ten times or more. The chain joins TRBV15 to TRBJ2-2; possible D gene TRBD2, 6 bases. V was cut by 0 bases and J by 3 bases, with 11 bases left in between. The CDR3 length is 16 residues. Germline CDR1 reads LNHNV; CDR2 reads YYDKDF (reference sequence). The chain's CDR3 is CATSREAGRYTGELFF. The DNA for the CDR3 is TGTGCCACCAGCAGAGAGGCGGGGCGCTACACCGGGGAGCTGTTTTTT.

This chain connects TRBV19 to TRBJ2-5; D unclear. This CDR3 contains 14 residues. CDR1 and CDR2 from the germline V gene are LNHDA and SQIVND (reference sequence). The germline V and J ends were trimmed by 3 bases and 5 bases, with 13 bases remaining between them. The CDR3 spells CASSIRTELETQYF. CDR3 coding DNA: TGTGCCAGTAGTATCCGGACGGAATTGGAGACCCAGTACTTC.

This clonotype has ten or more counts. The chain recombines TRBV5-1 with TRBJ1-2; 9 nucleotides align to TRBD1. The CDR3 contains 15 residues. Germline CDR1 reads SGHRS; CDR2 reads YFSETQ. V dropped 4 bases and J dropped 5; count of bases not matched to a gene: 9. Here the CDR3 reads CASSDRDRERYGYTF. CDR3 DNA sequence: TGCGCCAGCAGCGACCGGGACAGGGAAAGATATGGCTACACCTTC.

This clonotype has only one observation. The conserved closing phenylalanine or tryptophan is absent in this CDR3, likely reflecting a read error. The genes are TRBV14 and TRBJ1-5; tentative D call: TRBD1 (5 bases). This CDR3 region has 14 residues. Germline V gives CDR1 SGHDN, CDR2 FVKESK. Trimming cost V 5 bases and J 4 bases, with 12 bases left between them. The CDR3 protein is CASSMGGGNQPQHL. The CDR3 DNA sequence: TGTGCCAGCAGCATGGGGGGGGGAAATCAGCCCCAGCATCTT.

CDR3 region: CASSYPAGFSTDTQYF. Here the CDR3 DNA reads TGTGCCAGCAGTTACCCAGCGGGTTTTAGCACAGATACGCAGTATTTT. The chain carries TRBV6-6 and TRBJ2-3; possibly TRBD2 for D (6 bases). From germline, CDR1 is MNHNY and CDR2 SVGAGI (reference sequence). The CDR3 consists of 16 residues. The V end was cut by 2 bases, the J end by 0 bases, with 12 bases between.

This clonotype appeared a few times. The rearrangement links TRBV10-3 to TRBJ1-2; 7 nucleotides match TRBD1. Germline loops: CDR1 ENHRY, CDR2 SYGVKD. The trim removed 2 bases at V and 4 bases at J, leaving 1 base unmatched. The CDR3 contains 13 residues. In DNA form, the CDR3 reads TGTGCCATCAGTGAGCAGGGGGGCTATGGCTACACCTTC. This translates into CAISEQGGYGYTF.

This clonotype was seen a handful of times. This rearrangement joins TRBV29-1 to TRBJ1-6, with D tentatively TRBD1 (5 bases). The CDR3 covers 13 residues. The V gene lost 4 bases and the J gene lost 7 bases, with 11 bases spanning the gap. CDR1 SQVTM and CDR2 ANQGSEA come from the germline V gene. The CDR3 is CSVGGGENSPLHF. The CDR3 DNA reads TGCAGCGTTGGTGGGGGAGAGAATTCACCCCTCCACTTT.

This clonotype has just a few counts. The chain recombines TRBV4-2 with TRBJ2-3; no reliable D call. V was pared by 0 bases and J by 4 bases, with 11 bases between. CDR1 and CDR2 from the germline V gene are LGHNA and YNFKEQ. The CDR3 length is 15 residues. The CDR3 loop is CASSQDRQRPDTQYF. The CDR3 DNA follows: TGTGCCAGCAGCCAAGATCGGCAAAGGCCAGATACGCAGTATTTT.

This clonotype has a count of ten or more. In nucleotides, the CDR3 is TGTGCCAGCAGCCCGGGAAGATGGCGGGGGGGCTTAGTCGAGCAGTACTTC. Residues: CASSPGRWRGGLVEQYF. The chain couples TRBV7-2 to TRBJ2-7; TRBD2 matches at 9 bases. Germline V gene data show CDR1 as SGHTA and CDR2 as FQGNSA. The J segment lost 6 bases and the V segment lost 5 bases, leaving 17 bases of the junction unmatched. The CDR3 sequence is 17 residues long.

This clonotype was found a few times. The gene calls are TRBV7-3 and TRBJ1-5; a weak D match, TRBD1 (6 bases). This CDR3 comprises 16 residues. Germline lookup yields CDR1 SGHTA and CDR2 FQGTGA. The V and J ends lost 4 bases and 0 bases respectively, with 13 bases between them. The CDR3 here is CASSSGQTYSNQPQHF. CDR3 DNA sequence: TGTGCCAGCAGCTCTGGACAGACTTATAGCAATCAGCCCCAGCATTTT.

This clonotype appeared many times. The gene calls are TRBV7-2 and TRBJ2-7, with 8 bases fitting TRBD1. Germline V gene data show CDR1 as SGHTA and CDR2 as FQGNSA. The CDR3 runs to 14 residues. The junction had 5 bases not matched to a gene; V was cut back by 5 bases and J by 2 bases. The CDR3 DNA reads TGTGCCAGCAGCCGAGGGACAGGTCCCTACGAGCAGTACTTC. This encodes CASSRGTGPYEQYF.

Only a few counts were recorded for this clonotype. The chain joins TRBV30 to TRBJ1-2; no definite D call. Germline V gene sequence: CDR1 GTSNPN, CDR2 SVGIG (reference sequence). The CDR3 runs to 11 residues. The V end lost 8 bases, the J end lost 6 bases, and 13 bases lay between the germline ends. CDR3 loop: CASSRWDGYTF. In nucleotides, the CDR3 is TGTGCCAGCTCCCGTTGGGATGGCTACACCTTC.